This record covers a single TCR beta chain. Its antigen is unknown. Trimming took 6 bases from V and 8 from J, leaving 14 bases between them. The CDR3 length is 13 residues. CDR1 GTSNPN and CDR2 SVGIG come from the germline V gene (reference sequence). The record originates from a study of T cell responses to AZD1222 COVID-19 vaccine. Study conclusions and caveats: Vaccine-associated CD4 TCRs ranged over spike, dominating at 160-218 and 743-854. Only a handful of AZD1222 recipients, more than 5 in all, had baseline seropositivity. It should be noted that donors were predominantly white British and more often female, and clonal diversity was possibly underestimated.

Here immunoSEQ multiplex PCR was the method, and the copy in TCRdb shows in-frame clones only, minus some. In the table there are around 160,000 clones, 88% of which are singletons. This clonotype originated in an adult in good health. The starting material was peripheral blood, obtained on day 0 of AZD1222 vaccination. V is TRBV30 and J is TRBJ1-6; D is perhaps TRBD1 (6 bases). CDR3 sequence reads: CACTGTSDSPLHF. In DNA form, the CDR3 reads TGTGCCTGTACTGGGACATCAGATTCACCCCTCCACTTT.